A single sample gave rise to the 20 T cell receptor beta chains below, sequenced in a study of T cells in Graves' hyperthyroidism and ophthalmopathy. The source material, RNA transcripts, was used to amplify TCR beta CDR3 regions. Using the HTBI primer set, a first-round RT-PCR was run on the TCR CDR3. TCRdb reanalysed the multiplex PCR reads using MiXCR and keeps one entry per CDR3 protein. The table shows roughly 500,000 distinct CDR3 sequences, with about 45% occurring only once. The sample was peripheral blood or thyroid tissue (not recorded which). The receptors originated from an adult woman with Graves' disease, either hyperthyroidism or ophthalmopathy (not recorded which).

This clonotype was counted between two and nine times. The chain links TRBV28 to TRBJ1-4; possibly TRBD1 for D (6 bases). Trimming cost V 8 bases and J 4 bases, with 8 bases left between them. CDR1 and CDR2 (germline): MDHEN, SYDVKM. The CDR3 has 12 amino acids. CDR3 nucleotide sequence: TGTGCCAGCCGGACAGTTAATGAAAAACTGTTTTTT. Amino acids: CASRTVNEKLFF.

The V gene is TRBV7-2, the J gene TRBJ2-5, with 9 bases lining up with TRBD1. J gave up 5 bases and V 5 bases, and 15 bases lay outside the gene matches. Per germline, CDR1 SGHTA and CDR2 FQGNSA. The CDR3 loop spans 17 amino acids. The CDR3 sequence: CASSVRQGGISVETQYF. CDR3 coding DNA: TGTGCCAGCAGCGTACGACAGGGGGGCATCTCCGTGGAGACCCAGTACTTC.

A word on this clonotype: Since no conserved phenylalanine or tryptophan closes the CDR3, a read error is the likely cause. This chain joins TRBV2 and TRBJ1-2, with TRBD1 as a possible D gene (6 bases). The CDR3 has 12 amino acids. Trimming stripped 9 bases from V and 5 bases from J, with 13 bases between. Germline V gene data show CDR1 as SNHLY and CDR2 as FYNNEI. The CDR3 here is CARGAAGYGYTL. The CDR3 DNA follows: TGTGCCAGGGGGGCCGCCGGGTATGGCTACACCCTC.

The V gene is TRBV4-1, the J gene TRBJ2-5; 7 nucleotides line up with TRBD2. Germline V gene data show CDR1 as MGHRA and CDR2 as YSYEKL. The trim removed 1 base at V and 5 bases at J, leaving 7 bases unmatched. The CDR3 totals 15 residues. Here the CDR3 DNA reads TGCGCCAGCAGCCAAGTCTCCGGACTAGAGGAGACCCAGTACTTC. The encoded protein is CASSQVSGLEETQYF.

This clonotype was counted ten times or more. The chain carries TRBV28 and TRBJ1-2; D not certain. Germline V gene sequence: CDR1 MDHEN, CDR2 SYDVKM. Trimming pared 3 bases from V and 4 bases from J, leaving 6 bases between. This CDR3 comprises 12 residues. The CDR3 loop reads CASSLNPYGYTF. CDR3 coding DNA: TGTGCCAGCAGTTTGAACCCCTATGGCTACACCTTC.

This clonotype has at least ten counts. The chain carries TRBV20-1 and TRBJ2-7, with D perhaps TRBD1 (5 bases). CDR1 is DFQATT and CDR2 is SNEGSKA in the germline V gene (reference sequence). CDR3 length equals 14 residues. The V end lost 5 bases, the J end lost 0 bases, and 14 bases lay between the germline ends. The CDR3 loop is CSAPSNRYSYEQYF. The CDR3 region has the DNA TGCAGTGCTCCCTCCAACAGGTACTCCTACGAGCAGTACTTC.

CDR3 loop: CASSRLGGTEDTEAFF. The CDR3 DNA follows: TGCGCCAGCAGCAGACTAGGGGGGACTGAGGACACTGAAGCTTTCTTT. This chain joins TRBV5-1 and TRBJ1-1; TRBD1 might be the D (6 bases). The germline V gene encodes CDR1 SGHRS and CDR2 YFSETQ. This CDR3 is built from 16 residues. Between the trimmed V and J ends, which lost 4 bases and 3 bases, there was a span of 19 bases.

This chain connects TRBV7-6 to TRBJ2-5; 8 bases are shared with TRBD1. The CDR3 runs 14 residues. Germline CDR1 is SGHVS and CDR2 is FNYEAQ. The ends lost 1 base at V and 7 bases at J; junction bases unmatched: 5. Here the CDR3 DNA reads TGTGCCAGCAGCTTAGGAACCGGACAGGGGACCCAGTACTTC. Its translation: CASSLGTGQGTQYF.

This clonotype was observed many times. The V gene is TRBV12-3 or TRBV12-4, the J gene TRBJ2-7; D possibly matches TRBD1 or TRBD2 (5 bases each). Trimming removed 5 bases from V and 2 bases from J, with 16 bases in between. CDR3 length equals 15 residues. CDR3 region: CASSPQDKGPYEQYF. The DNA for the CDR3 is TGTGCCAGCAGTCCTCAGGACAAGGGACCCTACGAGCAGTACTTC.

This clonotype was seen a few times. The rearrangement joins TRBV10-3 to TRBJ2-6, with D maybe TRBD2 (5 bases). Germline V gene data show CDR1 as ENHRY and CDR2 as SYGVKD. V gave up 3 bases and J gave up 1 base, with 13 bases separating them. The CDR3 sequence is 17 residues long. This chain's CDR3 is CAISDPGRGSGANVLTF. The CDR3 nucleotides are TGTGCCATCAGTGATCCCGGACGAGGGTCTGGGGCCAACGTCCTGACTTTC.

This clonotype has more than one count but fewer than ten. The gene calls are TRBV4-1 and TRBJ2-3; the D is unclear. V shed 4 bases and J shed 2 bases, with 7 bases lying between them. Looked up from germline, CDR1 is MGHRA and CDR2 is YSYEKL. CDR3 length equals 13 residues. Here the CDR3 DNA reads TGCGCCAGCAGCCCCCGATACACAGATACGCAGTATTTT. Protein product: CASSPRYTDTQYF.

The V call is TRBV25-1, the J call TRBJ2-2; TRBD2 aligns across 12 bases. This CDR3 contains 17 residues. V lost 1 base to trimming and J lost 7 bases; unmatched junction nucleotides: 7. Germline CDR1 MGHDK, CDR2 SYGVNS. The CDR3 nucleotides read TGTGCCAGCAGTGAATTACCCCCTAGCGGGAGGGTCGGGGAGCTGTTTTTT. Its translation is CASSELPPSGRVGELFF.

This clonotype was counted ten times or more. The junction departs from the called germline gene at one end, perhaps through a read error. The CDR3 loop reads CASSYMGRVNFF. DNA of the CDR3: TGTGCCAGCAGTTATATGGGCAGGGTAAACTTCTTC. This rearrangement joins TRBV6-5 to TRBJ1-2; a weak D match, TRBD1 (5 bases). Germline values: CDR1 MNHEY, CDR2 SVGAGI. CDR3 length: 12 residues.

The V and J genes are TRBV29-1 and TRBJ1-2; possible D gene TRBD1, 6 bases. V was trimmed by 7 bases and J by 8 bases, leaving 14 bases between them. The CDR3 is 11 residues long. Germline-derived CDR1 and CDR2 are SQVTM and ANQGSEA. CDR3 coding DNA: TGCAGCGGCGGAACAGGGTCGGGCTACACCTTC. It specifies CSGGTGSGYTF.

V is TRBV11-2 and J is TRBJ2-5; 8 positions agree with TRBD2. The germline CDR1 and CDR2 sequences are SGHAT and FQNNGV. The V gene end was trimmed by 5 bases and the J gene end by 11 bases; junction bases not matched to a gene: 19. The CDR3 totals 16 residues. The CDR3 reads CASSVTGGGATDTQYF. The DNA of the CDR3 is TGTGCCAGCAGCGTAACGGGAGGGGGGGCCACAGATACGCAGTACTTC.

This clonotype was detected a few times. The chain recombines TRBV6-1 with TRBJ2-7, with 7 bases identical to TRBD1. With V trimmed by 5 bases and J by 3 bases, 7 bases remained unmatched. The CDR3 contains 14 residues. Germline V CDR1 and CDR2: MNHNS, SASEGT. The CDR3 is CASSFFTGDYEQYF. The DNA of the CDR3 is TGTGCCAGCAGTTTTTTCACAGGGGACTACGAGCAGTACTTC.

DNA of the CDR3: TGCAGTGCTAGGAGGCAGGGGCTTTTCTACGAGCAGTACTTC. This encodes CSARRQGLFYEQYF. V gene TRBV20-1 combines with J gene TRBJ2-7; weak D call: TRBD1 (6 bases). This CDR3 is built from 14 residues. Germline lookup yields CDR1 DFQATT and CDR2 SNEGSKA (reference sequence). Deletions cut 3 bases from V and 3 bases from J, with 15 bases between.

This clonotype was seen many times. The chain has TRBV5-4 and TRBJ2-7, with D unclear. The CDR3 consists of 13 residues. The germline gives CDR1 SGHNT, CDR2 YYREEE (reference sequence). Between the trimmed V and J ends, which lost 4 bases and 0 bases, there was a span of 8 bases. CDR3 nucleotides: TGTGCCAGCAGCCCCCACAACTCCTACGAGCAGTACTTC. Translating gives CASSPHNSYEQYF.

This clonotype was counted at least ten times. CDR3 nucleotide sequence: TGTGCCAGCAGTCATTTACAGGGGGATCAGCCCCAGCATTTT. Its protein is CASSHLQGDQPQHF. The chain has TRBV6-5 and TRBJ1-5, with 8 bases that match TRBD1. From germline, CDR1 is MNHEY and CDR2 SVGAGI. V trimming: 5 bases; J trimming: 5 bases; junction bases outside the gene matches: 5. The CDR3 contains 14 residues.

The chain has TRBV19 and TRBJ1-1; D gene ambiguous. The CDR3 is 17 amino acids. The V gene lost 6 bases and the J gene lost 6 bases, with 26 bases spanning the gap. Germline V gene lookup returns CDR1 LNHDA and CDR2 SQIVND (reference sequence). CDR3: CASRVGLAASTYPEAFF. The CDR3 nucleotides are TGTGCCAGTAGGGTTGGACTAGCGGCCTCCACTTACCCTGAAGCTTTCTTT.